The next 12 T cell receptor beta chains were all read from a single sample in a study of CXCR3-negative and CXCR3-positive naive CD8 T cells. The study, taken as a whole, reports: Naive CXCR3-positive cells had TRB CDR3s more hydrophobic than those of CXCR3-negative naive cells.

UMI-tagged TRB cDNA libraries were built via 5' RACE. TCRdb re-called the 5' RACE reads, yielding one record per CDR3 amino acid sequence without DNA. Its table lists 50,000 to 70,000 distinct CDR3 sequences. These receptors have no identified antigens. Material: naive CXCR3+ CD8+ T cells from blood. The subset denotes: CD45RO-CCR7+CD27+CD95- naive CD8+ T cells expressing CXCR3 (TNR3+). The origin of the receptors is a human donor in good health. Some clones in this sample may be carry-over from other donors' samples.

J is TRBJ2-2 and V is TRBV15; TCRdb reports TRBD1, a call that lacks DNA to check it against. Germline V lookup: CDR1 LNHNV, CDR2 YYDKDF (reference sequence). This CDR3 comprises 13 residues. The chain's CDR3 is CATLLRGPGELFF.

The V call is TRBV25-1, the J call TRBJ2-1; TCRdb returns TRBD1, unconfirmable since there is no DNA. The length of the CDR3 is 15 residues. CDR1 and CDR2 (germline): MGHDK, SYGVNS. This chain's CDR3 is CASTRRGGRYNEQFF.

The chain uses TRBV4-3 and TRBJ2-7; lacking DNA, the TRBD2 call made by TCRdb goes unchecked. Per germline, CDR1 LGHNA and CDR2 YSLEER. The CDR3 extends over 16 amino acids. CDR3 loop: CASSQDRDLLGSEQYF.

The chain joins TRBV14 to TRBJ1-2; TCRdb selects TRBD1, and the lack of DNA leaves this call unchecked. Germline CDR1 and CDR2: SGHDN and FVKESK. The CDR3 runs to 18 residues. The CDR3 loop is CASSPKKGAGWSVFRYTF.

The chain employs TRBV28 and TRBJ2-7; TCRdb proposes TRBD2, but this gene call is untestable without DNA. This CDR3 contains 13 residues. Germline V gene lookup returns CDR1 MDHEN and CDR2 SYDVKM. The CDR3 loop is CASRTGLTYEQYF.

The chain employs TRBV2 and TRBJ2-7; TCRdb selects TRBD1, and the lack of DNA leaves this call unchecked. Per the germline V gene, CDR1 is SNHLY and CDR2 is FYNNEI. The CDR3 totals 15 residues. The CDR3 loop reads CASREVGERRYEQYF.

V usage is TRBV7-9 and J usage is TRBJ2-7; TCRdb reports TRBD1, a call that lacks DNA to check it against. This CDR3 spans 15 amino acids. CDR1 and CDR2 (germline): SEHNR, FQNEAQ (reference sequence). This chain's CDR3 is CASSLAIQGMSEQYF.

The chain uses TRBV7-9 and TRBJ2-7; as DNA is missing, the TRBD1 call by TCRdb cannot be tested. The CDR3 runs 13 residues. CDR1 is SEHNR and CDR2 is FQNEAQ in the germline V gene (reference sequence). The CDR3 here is CASSTRPFYEQYF. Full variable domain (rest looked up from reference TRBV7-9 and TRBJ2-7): DTGVSQNPRHKITKRGQNVTFRCDPISEHNRLYWYRQTLGQGPEFLTYFQNEAQLEKSRLLSDRFSAERPKGSFSTLEIQRTEQGDSAMYLCASSTRPFYEQYFGPGTRLTVT.

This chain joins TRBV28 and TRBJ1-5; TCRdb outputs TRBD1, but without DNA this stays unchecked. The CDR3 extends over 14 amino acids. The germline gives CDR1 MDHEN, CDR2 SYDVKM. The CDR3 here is CASSAGQPWQPQHF.

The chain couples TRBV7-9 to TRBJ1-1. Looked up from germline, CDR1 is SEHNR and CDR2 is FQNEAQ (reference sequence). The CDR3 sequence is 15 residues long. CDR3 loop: CASSPSLGLNTEAFF.

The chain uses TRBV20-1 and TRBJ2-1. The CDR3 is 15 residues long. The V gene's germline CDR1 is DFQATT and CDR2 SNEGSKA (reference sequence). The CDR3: CSARDPGPQLHEQFF.

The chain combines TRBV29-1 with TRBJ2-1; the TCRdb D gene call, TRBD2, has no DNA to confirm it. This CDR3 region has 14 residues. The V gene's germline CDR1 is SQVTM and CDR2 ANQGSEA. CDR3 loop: CSAKGLAHVDEQFF.